This T cell receptor beta chain was profiled in a study of vaccination and CD4 T cells after COVID-19. Trimming left V 5 bases short and J 4 bases short, with 9 bases between. CDR3 length: 13 amino acids. Germline CDR1 and CDR2: MDHEN and SYDVKM. Treatment in this sample: roughly ten-day PBMC culture with coronavirus spike peptide pools or control peptides (ViraFEST assay). Gathering of the CD4+ T cells, from the unexposed donor, took place before the COVID-19 pandemic (2011-2018). Cultures of PBMCs, over 1.5 million per well, were set up with about 9.4 IU/ml IL-2 and approximately 9.4 ug/ml peptide pools. Sequencing of the DNA from cultured CD4+ T cells was carried out with the Oncomine TCR Beta short-read assay. TCRdb re-called the PCR reads through MiXCR, storing one row per CDR3 protein. The table shows roughly 7,000 distinct CDR3 sequences, with 60% to 80% occurring only once. Regarding this clonotype: Its cognate antigen is unknown.

Sequences were obtained from CD4+ T cells from blood, cultured in vitro. The sequence was obtained from a human donor in good health. V and J are TRBV28 and TRBJ1-5; D call uncertain. In DNA form, the CDR3 reads TGTGCCAGCAGTCCCGACCTAAATCAGCCCCAGCATTTT. Protein sequence: CASSPDLNQPQHF.